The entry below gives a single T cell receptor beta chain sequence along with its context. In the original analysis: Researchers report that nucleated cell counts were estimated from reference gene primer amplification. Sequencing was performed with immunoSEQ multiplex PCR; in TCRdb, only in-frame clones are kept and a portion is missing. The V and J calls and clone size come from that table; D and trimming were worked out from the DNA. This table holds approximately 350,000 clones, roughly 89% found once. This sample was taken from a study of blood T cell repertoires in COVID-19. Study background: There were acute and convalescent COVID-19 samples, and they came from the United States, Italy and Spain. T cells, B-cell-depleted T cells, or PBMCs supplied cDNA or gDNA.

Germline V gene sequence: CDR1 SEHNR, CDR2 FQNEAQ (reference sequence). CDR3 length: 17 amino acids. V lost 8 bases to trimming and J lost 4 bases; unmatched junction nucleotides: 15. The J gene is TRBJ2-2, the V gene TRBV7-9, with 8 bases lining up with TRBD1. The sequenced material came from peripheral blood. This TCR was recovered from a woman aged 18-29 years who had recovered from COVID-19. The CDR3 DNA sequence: TGTGCCAGCTCCGTGGTTGGAACAGGGGGGCGCACCGGGGAGCTGTTTTTT. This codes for CASSVVGTGGRTGELFF.